This record covers a single TCR beta chain. Its antigen is still unknown. The CDR3 extends over 16 amino acids. V shed 0 bases and J shed 4 bases, with 14 bases lying between them. The germline CDR1 and CDR2 sequences are SGDLS and YYNGEE. The method was immunoSEQ multiplex PCR; TCRdb's version includes in-frame clones alone and lacks a portion of them. The repertoire has some 70,000 clones, around nine tenths of them found once; the top ten carry approximately 11%. This entry is derived from a study of Tregs in tolerant kidney transplant recipients. Whole-study findings and limits: Validation in larger populations is needed because few patients were studied. Biological reproducibility was not directly addressed, but technical replication error appeared minimal.

This clonotype was obtained from a human donor who received a combined kidney and bone marrow transplant. This specimen was CD8+ T cells from blood, taken before the transplant. The rearrangement uses TRBV9 and TRBJ2-1, with TRBD2 as a possible D gene (7 bases). The CDR3 DNA is TGTGCCAGCAGCGTAGAGGGGGAGGGTCTATACAATGAGCAGTTCTTC. Its translation: CASSVEGEGLYNEQFF.